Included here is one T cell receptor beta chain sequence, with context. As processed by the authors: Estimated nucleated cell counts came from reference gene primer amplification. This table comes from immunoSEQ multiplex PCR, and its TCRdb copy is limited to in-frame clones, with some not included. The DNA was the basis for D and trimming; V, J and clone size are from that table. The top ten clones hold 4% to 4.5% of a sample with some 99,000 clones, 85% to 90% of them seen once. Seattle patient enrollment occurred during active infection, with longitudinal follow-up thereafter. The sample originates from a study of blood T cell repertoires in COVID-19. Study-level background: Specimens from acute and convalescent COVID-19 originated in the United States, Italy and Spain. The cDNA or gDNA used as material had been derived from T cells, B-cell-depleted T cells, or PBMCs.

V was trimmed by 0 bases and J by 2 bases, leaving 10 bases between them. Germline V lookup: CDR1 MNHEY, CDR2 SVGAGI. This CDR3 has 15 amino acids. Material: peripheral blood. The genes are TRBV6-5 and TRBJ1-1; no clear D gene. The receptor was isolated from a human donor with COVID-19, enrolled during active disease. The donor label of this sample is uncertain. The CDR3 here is CASSYSSGTNTEAFF. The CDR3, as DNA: TGTGCCAGCAGTTACTCGAGCGGCACTAACACTGAAGCTTTCTTT.